These 30 T cell receptor beta chains originate from one sample sequenced in a study of blood T cell repertoires in COVID-19. Libraries were prepared by immunoSEQ multiplex PCR; TCRdb keeps only in-frame clonotypes and omits some of them. The data hold 200,000 or so clones, with approximately 89% observed a single time. Material: PBMCs or T cells enriched from blood (not recorded which). The receptors were sampled from a woman aged 25 to 39 who had been exposed to COVID-19.

This clone was counted only a few times. This rearrangement joins TRBV12-5 to TRBJ2-7; weak D call: TRBD2 (6 bases). Trimming cost V 1 base and J 0 bases, with 10 bases left between them. This CDR3 has 15 amino acids. Per the germline V gene, CDR1 is LGHNT and CDR2 is FRNRAP. The CDR3 coding sequence is TGTGCTAGTGGTTTGGGGGACTGGAGCTCCTACGAGCAGTACTTC. Its translation is CASGLGDWSSYEQYF.

The rearrangement links TRBV5-6 to TRBJ2-1; D perhaps matches TRBD2 (5 bases). Germline V lookup: CDR1 SGHDT, CDR2 YYEEEE. The V end was cut by 6 bases, the J end by 0 bases, with 13 bases between. The CDR3 runs 15 residues. CDR3 protein: CASTARLLSYNEQFF. CDR3 coding DNA: TGTGCCAGCACCGCTCGACTACTCTCCTACAATGAGCAGTTCTTC.

The chain couples TRBV5-1 to TRBJ1-1, with 8 bases that match TRBD1. Germline assignment: CDR1 SGHRS and CDR2 YFSETQ. The CDR3 length is 14 residues. V lost 0 bases to trimming and J lost 6 bases; unmatched junction nucleotides: 4. The DNA for the CDR3 is TGCGCCAGCAGCTTGGCAGGGGGCGGCGCTGAAGCTTTCTTT. As protein: CASSLAGGGAEAFF.

The CDR3 here is CAWTAGGYSPLHF. The DNA for the CDR3 is TGTGCCTGGACCGCAGGGGGTTATTCACCCCTCCACTTT. The rearrangement joins TRBV30 to TRBJ1-6; 7 bases align to TRBD1. J lost 8 bases, V lost 4 bases, and 5 bases had no gene match. CDR3 length: 13 amino acids. Germline loops: CDR1 GTSNPN, CDR2 SVGIG (reference sequence).

In its sample, this clone was seen a few times. The chain is built from TRBV9 and TRBJ2-7; TRBD2 matches 8 bases. The CDR3 runs 20 residues. Germline CDR1 is SGDLS and CDR2 is YYNGEE. Unmatched junction bases numbered 21, after V lost 4 bases and J lost 0 bases. The CDR3 reads CASSIPSPSGLWRSSYEQYF. CDR3 in DNA: TGTGCCAGCAGCATCCCCTCTCCTAGCGGGTTGTGGAGGAGCTCCTACGAGCAGTACTTC.

CDR3 sequence reads: CASSQGGLAGYNEQFF. The CDR3 coding sequence is TGTGCCAGCAGCCAAGGGGGACTAGCGGGTTACAATGAGCAGTTCTTC. The rearrangement links TRBV3-1 (or the pseudogene TRBV3-2) to TRBJ2-1; 12 bases align to TRBD2. This CDR3 is 16 amino acids long. J was trimmed by 4 bases and V by 1 base; bases with no gene match: 2. Germline CDR1 reads LGHDT; CDR2 reads YNNKEL (reference sequence).

The chain is built from TRBV19 and TRBJ2-1, with 9 nucleotides matching TRBD1. The V gene's germline CDR1 is LNHDA and CDR2 SQIVND (reference sequence). J lost 4 bases, V lost 5 bases, and 12 bases had no gene match. There are 17 residues in the CDR3. The CDR3 DNA sequence: TGTGCCAGTAGTCTTAGTATTACAGGGGGCGTATACAATGAGCAGTTCTTC. This sequence encodes CASSLSITGGVYNEQFF.

The chain is built from TRBV5-1 and TRBJ2-7; the match to TRBD1 covers 7 bases. V shed 2 bases, J shed 5 bases, and the junction held 4 bases outside the gene matches. Germline CDR1 is SGHRS and CDR2 is YFSETQ. The CDR3 loop spans 13 amino acids. CDR3: CASSFGQVDEQYF. The DNA for the CDR3 is TGCGCCAGCAGCTTTGGACAGGTCGACGAGCAGTACTTC.

CDR3 DNA: TGTGCCAGCAGTTTCTATGGCGGGAGCTCCTACAATGAGCAGTTCTTC. Translated, it gives CASSFYGGSSYNEQFF. The chain uses TRBV27 and TRBJ2-1; 7 bases fit TRBD2. Germline CDR1 reads MNHEY; CDR2 reads SMNVEV (reference sequence). Losses at the gene ends were 3 bases for V and 0 bases for J; bases not matched to a gene: 5. The CDR3 covers 16 residues.

This clone appeared a single time. The genes are TRBV5-1 and TRBJ1-1; D gene unclear. Trimming cost V 0 bases and J 4 bases, with 10 bases left between them. The CDR3 totals 14 residues. The V gene's germline CDR1 is SGHRS and CDR2 YFSETQ. CDR3 nucleotide sequence: TGCGCCAGCAGCTTGGGGAGGGTTGGCACTGAAGCTTTCTTT. Residues: CASSLGRVGTEAFF.

The rearrangement links TRBV9 to TRBJ2-7; 8 bases agree with TRBD1. Germline loops: CDR1 SGDLS, CDR2 YYNGEE. V lost 4 bases and J lost 5; bases outside the gene matches: 11. The CDR3 is 15 amino acids. The CDR3: CASSPEDRVGHEQYF. The CDR3, as DNA: TGTGCCAGCAGCCCAGAGGACAGGGTAGGCCACGAGCAGTACTTC.

The CDR3 coding sequence is TGTGCCACCTGGACTCTTCAAGAGACCCAGTACTTC. The encoded protein is CATWTLQETQYF. This chain links TRBV27 with TRBJ2-5, with D maybe TRBD2 (5 bases). V dropped 10 bases and J dropped 2 bases, with 11 bases sitting between them. The CDR3 contains 12 residues. The germline V gene has CDR1 MNHEY and CDR2 SMNVEV (reference sequence).

The chain carries TRBV2 and TRBJ1-5, with 8 bases fitting TRBD1. The CDR3 is 15 residues long. The V segment lost 4 bases and the J segment 6 bases; nucleotides outside the gene matches: 8. Germline CDR1 reads SNHLY; CDR2 reads FYNNEI. Written as DNA, the CDR3 is TGTGCCAGCAGTGGAGGCAGGGGGCGAGGTCAGCCCCAGCATTTT. Amino acids: CASSGGRGRGQPQHF. Using reference TRBV2 and TRBJ1-5 for the parts outside the CDR3, the full variable domain is EPEVTQTPSHQVTQMGQEVILRCVPISNHLYFYWYRQILGQKVEFLVSFYNNEISEKSEIFDDQFSVERPDGSNFTLKIRSTKLEDSAMYFCASSGGRGRGQPQHFGDGTRLSIL.

CDR3 residues: CASTDGGSEQYF. The CDR3 coding sequence is TGTGCCAGCACCGATGGGGGGTCCGAGCAGTACTTC. The rearrangement links TRBV13 to TRBJ2-7, with D possibly TRBD2 on 6 matching bases. V dropped 7 bases and J dropped 6 bases, with 13 bases sitting between them. Germline-derived CDR1 and CDR2 are PRHDT and FYEKMQ (reference sequence). There are 12 residues in the CDR3.

The V call is TRBV2, the J call TRBJ1-3; perhaps TRBD1 as D (5 bases). CDR1 and CDR2 (germline): SNHLY, FYNNEI. V dropped 2 bases and J dropped 4 bases, with 9 bases sitting between them. The CDR3 has 14 residues. CDR3: CASSETGLGNTIYF. CDR3 bases: TGTGCCAGCAGTGAAACAGGACTAGGAAACACCATATATTTT.

V usage is TRBV20-1 and J usage is TRBJ1-5, with D maybe TRBD1 (6 bases). Trimming took off 3 bases at V and 4 bases at J, with 13 bases between the two ends. Germline V gene sequence: CDR1 DFQATT, CDR2 SNEGSKA (reference sequence). This CDR3 has 14 amino acids. This CDR3 reads CSASTGILNQPQHF. The DNA of the CDR3 is TGCAGTGCTAGTACAGGGATATTGAATCAGCCCCAGCATTTT.

In DNA, the CDR3 is TGTGCCTGGAGGCGTCACCCATTAACGAACACTGAAGCTTTCTTT. Translating gives CAWRRHPLTNTEAFF. The chain links TRBV30 to TRBJ1-1; D is undetermined. Per the germline V gene, CDR1 is GTSNPN and CDR2 is SVGIG (reference sequence). V was clipped by 3 bases and J by 1 base, with 15 bases between them. The CDR3 loop spans 15 amino acids.

This chain connects TRBV29-1 to TRBJ2-7; TRBD2 is a possible D gene (6 bases). CDR3 size: 12 residues. With 4 bases removed from V and 0 bases from J, the gap between germline ends came to 7 bases. Germline CDR1 reads SQVTM; CDR2 reads ANQGSEA. In nucleotides, the CDR3 is TGCAGCGTTGTGCGGGACTCCTACGAGCAGTACTTC. It translates to CSVVRDSYEQYF.

The chain combines TRBV5-6 with TRBJ1-4, with unresolved D. Deletions cut 3 bases from V and 10 bases from J, with 10 bases between. The CDR3 totals 12 residues. CDR1 is SGHDT and CDR2 is YYEEEE in the germline V gene. The CDR3 region is CASSSDSGKLFF. In nucleotides, the CDR3 is TGTGCCAGCAGCTCGGATAGCGGAAAACTGTTTTTT.

The rearrangement uses TRBV4-2 and TRBJ1-1; 9 bases agree with TRBD1. With 1 base clipped from V and 1 base from J, the junction kept 4 bases outside the gene matches. Germline V gene sequence: CDR1 LGHNA, CDR2 YNFKEQ. CDR3 length equals 16 residues. The CDR3 DNA reads as TGTGCCAGCAGCCAAGTGGGGGACAGGGCGAACACTGAAGCTTTCTTT. Translation gives CASSQVGDRANTEAFF.

The chain joins TRBV4-1 to TRBJ1-6; D gene ambiguous. Germline CDR1 is MGHRA and CDR2 is YSYEKL. CDR3 length equals 12 residues. The V end lost 6 bases, the J end lost 14 bases, and 14 bases lay between the germline ends. The CDR3 sequence: CASRGDRLSLHF. DNA for the CDR3: TGCGCCAGCAGGGGAGACCGCCTATCCCTCCACTTT.

The CDR3 loop reads CASSLVRGMAFF. CDR3 coding DNA: TGTGCCAGCAGCTTAGTCAGGGGGATGGCTTTCTTT. The chain uses TRBV13 and TRBJ1-1; 7 bases line up with TRBD1. Unmatched junction bases numbered 4, after V lost 1 base and J lost 11 bases. The CDR3 is 12 amino acids. Germline V gene data show CDR1 as PRHDT and CDR2 as FYEKMQ (reference sequence).

V gene TRBV9 combines with J gene TRBJ1-3, with 10 nucleotides matching TRBD1. The CDR3 totals 17 residues. The V gene end was trimmed by 0 bases and the J gene end by 1 base; junction bases not matched to a gene: 4. Germline values: CDR1 SGDLS, CDR2 YYNGEE. CDR3 protein: CASSVGPGQGSGNTIYF. In DNA form, the CDR3 reads TGTGCCAGCAGCGTAGGTCCGGGACAGGGGTCTGGAAACACCATATATTTT.

The CDR3 spells CASSAKTSGGELFF. The CDR3 bases are TGTGCCAGCAGCGCCAAGACTAGCGGCGGGGAGCTGTTTTTT. V is TRBV9 and J is TRBJ2-2; 9 nucleotides align to TRBD2. The V gene's germline CDR1 is SGDLS and CDR2 YYNGEE. The CDR3 is 14 amino acids. V shed 3 bases and J 7 bases; nucleotides not matched to a gene: 4.

The table lists this clone with a count of one. The chain carries TRBV9 and TRBJ2-7; possibly TRBD1 for D (5 bases). The V end lost 2 bases, the J end lost 3 bases, and 12 bases lay between the germline ends. Per germline, CDR1 SGDLS and CDR2 YYNGEE. CDR3 size: 14 residues. In DNA form, the CDR3 reads TGTGCCAGCAGCGTGGGCCAGGGAAACTACGAGCAGTACTTC. It is translated as CASSVGQGNYEQYF.

This clone was observed a single time. Relative to the germline gene, one junction end is altered; a read error may explain this. The V and J genes are TRBV7-7 and TRBJ2-4; a possible D gene is TRBD2 (7 bases). The CDR3 has 16 amino acids. CDR1 and CDR2 (germline): SSHAT, FNYEAQ (reference sequence). CDR3 sequence (DNA): TGTGCTAGCAGCTTAGTCGGGGGGCGAGCCAAAAACATTCAGTACTTC. Translation: CASSLVGGRAKNIQYF.

This clone has a single count. CDR3 nucleotides: TGTGCCAGCAGCTTAGTGACAGGGGGAAACACCATATATTTT. Its protein product is CASSLVTGGNTIYF. The gene calls are TRBV11-2 and TRBJ1-3, with TRBD1 matching over 7 bases. V lost 1 base, J lost 4 bases, and 1 base stayed unmatched. This CDR3 region has 14 residues. The germline V gene encodes CDR1 SGHAT and CDR2 FQNNGV.

J is TRBJ2-1 and V is TRBV24-1, with TRBD1 matching 7 bases. V dropped 3 bases and J dropped 3; count of bases not matched to a gene: 1. Germline V gene data show CDR1 as KGHDR and CDR2 as SFDVKD. This CDR3 comprises 14 residues. CDR3 sequence reads: CATSDGDSYNEQFF. In nucleotides, the CDR3 is TGTGCCACCAGTGATGGGGACAGCTACAATGAGCAGTTCTTC.

This clone has only one observation. The rearrangement links TRBV9 to TRBJ1-1; D not resolved. Germline V lookup: CDR1 SGDLS, CDR2 YYNGEE. Trimming pared 4 bases from V and 4 bases from J, leaving 11 bases between. There are 13 residues in the CDR3. The CDR3 DNA reads TGTGCCAGCAGCCTAACTGTTGGCACTGAAGCTTTCTTT. Translated: CASSLTVGTEAFF.

This chain connects TRBV24-1 to TRBJ2-1, with 10 bases aligning to TRBD1. The V gene's germline CDR1 is KGHDR and CDR2 SFDVKD. J was trimmed by 0 bases and V by 3 bases; bases with no gene match: 10. The CDR3 sequence is 19 residues long. CDR3 nucleotides: TGTGCCACCAGTGATGTCTATCCGGGACAGGGGAGCTCCTACAATGAGCAGTTCTTC. As protein: CATSDVYPGQGSSYNEQFF.